The following is a TCR beta chain sequence with its context. Its antigen is unknown. Primers used in a second PCR of roughly 7 to 11 cycles were a sample-barcoded 5' primer and a J-beta primer mix. TCRdb used MiXCR to reprocess the 5' RACE reads, holding one entry per CDR3 protein. Of some 880,000 distinct CDR3 sequences listed, under 40% are singletons. The V gene lost 0 bases and the J gene lost 2 bases, with 11 bases spanning the gap. CDR3 length: 16 residues. CDR1 and CDR2 from the germline V gene are MGHRA and YSYEKL. This sample stems from a study of blood T cells in healthy people across ages. Background on the study: Capture by template switching was about one barcoded beta molecule per two T cells. General study points: It was found that TCR beta diversity correlated strongly with the percentage of naive T cells.

Every donor provided 7.5 to 10 milliliters of peripheral blood. They isolated at least 6 million PBMCs from each sample. This TCR was recovered from a man between 18 and 29 years old in good health. The sequencing input was blood. This chain links TRBV4-1 with TRBJ2-1; D gene unclear. Here the CDR3 DNA reads TGCGCCAGCAGCCAAGAGCAGGCGGTCACCTACAATGAGCAGTTCTTC. Its translation is CASSQEQAVTYNEQFF.